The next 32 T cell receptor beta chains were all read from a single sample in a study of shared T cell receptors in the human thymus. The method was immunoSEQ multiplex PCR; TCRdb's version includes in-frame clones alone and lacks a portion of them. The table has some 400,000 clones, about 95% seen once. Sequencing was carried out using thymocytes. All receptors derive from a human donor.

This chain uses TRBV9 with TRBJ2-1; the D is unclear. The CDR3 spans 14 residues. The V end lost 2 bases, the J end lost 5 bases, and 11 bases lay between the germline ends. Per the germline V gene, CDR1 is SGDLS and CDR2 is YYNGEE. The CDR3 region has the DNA TGTGCCAGCAGCGTCCTCCCGGCCCACAATGAGCAGTTCTTC. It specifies CASSVLPAHNEQFF.

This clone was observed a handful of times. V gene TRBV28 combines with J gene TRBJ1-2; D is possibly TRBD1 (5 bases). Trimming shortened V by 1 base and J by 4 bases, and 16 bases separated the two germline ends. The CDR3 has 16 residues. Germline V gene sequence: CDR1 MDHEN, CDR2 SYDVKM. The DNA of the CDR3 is TGTGCCAGCAGTTTATTCACTCCCAGGGAACTCTATGGCTACACCTTC. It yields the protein CASSLFTPRELYGYTF.

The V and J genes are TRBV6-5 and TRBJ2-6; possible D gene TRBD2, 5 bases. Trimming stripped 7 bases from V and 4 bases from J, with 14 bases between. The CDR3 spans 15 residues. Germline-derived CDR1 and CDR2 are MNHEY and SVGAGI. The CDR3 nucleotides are TGTGCCAGCACCAGAATCCTAGCAGGGGCCAACGTCCTGACTTTC. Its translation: CASTRILAGANVLTF.

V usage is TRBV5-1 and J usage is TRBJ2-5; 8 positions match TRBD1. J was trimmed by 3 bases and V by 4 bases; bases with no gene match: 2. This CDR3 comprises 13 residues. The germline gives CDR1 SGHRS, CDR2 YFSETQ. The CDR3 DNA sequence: TGCGCCAGCAGCGGGGACAGGAAAGAGACCCAGTACTTC. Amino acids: CASSGDRKETQYF.

The CDR3 nucleotides read TGTGCCAGCAGCTTAGATCCGCCCCCTCTAGCGGGGGAGACCCAGTACTTC. Translating gives CASSLDPPPLAGETQYF. The chain carries TRBV11-2 and TRBJ2-5; 9 bases are a match to TRBD2. The CDR3 extends over 17 amino acids. CDR1 SGHAT and CDR2 FQNNGV come from the germline V gene. V was pared by 0 bases and J by 5 bases, with 10 bases of the junction left unmatched.

The CDR3 region is CASGSDRGVIPWSYNEQFF. CDR3 nucleotides: TGTGCTAGTGGTTCGGACAGGGGAGTTATCCCGTGGTCCTACAATGAGCAGTTCTTC. The gene calls are TRBV12-5 and TRBJ2-1; 9 positions match TRBD1. After removal of 4 bases from V and 1 base from J, the junction contained 14 bases not matched to a gene. The CDR3 length is 19 residues. The germline CDR1 and CDR2 sequences are LGHNT and FRNRAP.

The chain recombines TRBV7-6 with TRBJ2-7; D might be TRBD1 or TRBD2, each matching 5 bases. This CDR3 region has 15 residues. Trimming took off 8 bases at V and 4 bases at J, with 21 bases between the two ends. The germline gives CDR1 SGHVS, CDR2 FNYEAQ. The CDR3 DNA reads TGTGCCAGCGCCGCGGGTTGGGGGATACTTTACGAGCAGTACTTC. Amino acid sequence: CASAAGWGILYEQYF.

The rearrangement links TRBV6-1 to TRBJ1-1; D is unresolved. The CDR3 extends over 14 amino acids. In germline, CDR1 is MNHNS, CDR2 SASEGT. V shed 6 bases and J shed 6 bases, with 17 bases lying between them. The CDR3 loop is CASSMGSGMPEAFF. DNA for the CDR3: TGTGCCAGCAGCATGGGGAGCGGGATGCCTGAAGCTTTCTTT.

The DNA for the CDR3 is TGTGCCAGCAGCTTGCACGACCTAGATAGACTAGCGGGAGAGAGGCAGTACTTC. This codes for CASSLHDLDRLAGERQYF. This chain connects TRBV5-4 to TRBJ2-7; 12 nucleotides match TRBD2. There are 18 residues in the CDR3. Losses at the gene ends were 1 base for V and 9 bases for J; bases not matched to a gene: 17. The germline gives CDR1 SGHNT, CDR2 YYREEE (reference sequence).

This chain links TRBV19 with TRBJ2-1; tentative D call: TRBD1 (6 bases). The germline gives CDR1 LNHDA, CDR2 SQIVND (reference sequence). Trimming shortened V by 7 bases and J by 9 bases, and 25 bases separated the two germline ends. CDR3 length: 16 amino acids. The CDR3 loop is CASTHRRDKKEGEQFF. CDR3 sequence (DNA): TGTGCCAGTACCCACCGCCGGGACAAAAAAGAAGGTGAGCAGTTCTTC.

CDR3 amino acids: CASSESGQDDYLNTEAFF. DNA for the CDR3: TGCGCCAGCAGTGAGTCGGGGCAGGACGACTATTTGAACACTGAAGCTTTCTTT. This chain joins TRBV10-1 and TRBJ1-1; D perhaps matches TRBD1 (5 bases). V lost 0 bases and J 0 bases, leaving 17 bases between the germline ends. The germline V gene has CDR1 WNHNN and CDR2 SYGVQD (reference sequence). The CDR3 spans 18 residues.

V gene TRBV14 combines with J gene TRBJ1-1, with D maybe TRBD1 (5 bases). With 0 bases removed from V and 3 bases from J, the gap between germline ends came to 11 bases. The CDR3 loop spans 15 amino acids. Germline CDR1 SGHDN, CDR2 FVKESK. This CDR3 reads CASSQDPGIDTEAFF. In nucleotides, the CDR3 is TGTGCCAGCAGCCAAGATCCAGGGATCGACACTGAAGCTTTCTTT.

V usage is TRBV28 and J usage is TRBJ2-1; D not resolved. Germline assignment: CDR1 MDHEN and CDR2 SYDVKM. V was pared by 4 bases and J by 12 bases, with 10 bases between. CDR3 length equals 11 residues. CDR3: CASSWASWQFF. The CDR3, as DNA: TGTGCCAGCAGTTGGGCCTCTTGGCAGTTCTTC.

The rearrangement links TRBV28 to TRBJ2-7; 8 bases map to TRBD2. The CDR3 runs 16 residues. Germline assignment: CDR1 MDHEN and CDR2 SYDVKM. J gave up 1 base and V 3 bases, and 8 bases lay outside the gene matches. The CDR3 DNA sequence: TGTGCCAGCAGTTTTATGGGTGGCGGGAGGTCCTACGAGCAGTACTTC. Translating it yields CASSFMGGGRSYEQYF.

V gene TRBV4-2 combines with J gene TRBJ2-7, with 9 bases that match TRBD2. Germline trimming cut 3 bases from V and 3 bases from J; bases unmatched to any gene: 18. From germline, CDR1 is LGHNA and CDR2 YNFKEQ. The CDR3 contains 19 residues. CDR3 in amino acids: CASSHYTSGLGSGFYEQYF. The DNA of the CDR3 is TGTGCCAGCAGCCACTATACTAGCGGGTTAGGGTCCGGATTCTACGAGCAGTACTTC.

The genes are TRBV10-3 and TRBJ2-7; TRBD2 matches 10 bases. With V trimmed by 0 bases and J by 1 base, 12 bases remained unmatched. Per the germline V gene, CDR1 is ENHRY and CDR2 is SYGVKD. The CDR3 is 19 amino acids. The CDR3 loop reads CAISESALAGDLSSYEQYF. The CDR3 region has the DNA TGTGCCATCAGTGAGTCGGCCCTAGCGGGAGACCTGTCATCCTACGAGCAGTACTTC.

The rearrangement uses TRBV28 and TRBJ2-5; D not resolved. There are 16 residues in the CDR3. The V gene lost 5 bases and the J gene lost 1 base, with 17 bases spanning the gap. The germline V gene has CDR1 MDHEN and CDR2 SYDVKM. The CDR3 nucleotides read TGTGCCAGCAGTGCCTTACTCCGGGCGCCCCAAGAGACCCAGTACTTC. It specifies CASSALLRAPQETQYF.

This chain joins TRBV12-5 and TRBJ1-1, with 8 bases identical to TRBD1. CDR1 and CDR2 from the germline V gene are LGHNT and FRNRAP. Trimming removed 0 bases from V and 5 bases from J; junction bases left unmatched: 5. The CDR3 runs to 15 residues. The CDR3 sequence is CASGLVYRGRTEAFF. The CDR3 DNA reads TGTGCTAGTGGTTTGGTATACAGGGGGAGGACTGAAGCTTTCTTT. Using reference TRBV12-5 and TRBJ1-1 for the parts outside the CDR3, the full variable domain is DARVTQTPRHKVTEMGQEVTMRCQPILGHNTVFWYRQTMMQGLELLAYFRNRAPLDDSGMPKDRFSAEMPDATLATLKIQPSEPRDSAVYFCASGLVYRGRTEAFFGQGTRLTVV.

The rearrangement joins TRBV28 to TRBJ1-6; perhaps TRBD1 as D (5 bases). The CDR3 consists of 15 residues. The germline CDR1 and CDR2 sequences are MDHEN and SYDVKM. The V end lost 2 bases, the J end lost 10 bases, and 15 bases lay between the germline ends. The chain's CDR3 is CASSLLRLGGSPLHF. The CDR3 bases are TGTGCCAGCAGTTTACTCCGACTCGGGGGATCACCCCTCCACTTT.

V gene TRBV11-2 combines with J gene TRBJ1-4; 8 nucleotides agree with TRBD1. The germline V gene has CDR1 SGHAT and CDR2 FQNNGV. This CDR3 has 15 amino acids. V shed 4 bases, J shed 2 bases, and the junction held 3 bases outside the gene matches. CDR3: CASSYRQGTNEKLFF. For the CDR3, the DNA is TGTGCCAGCAGCTATAGACAGGGGACTAATGAAAAACTGTTTTTT.

The CDR3 sequence is CASSYSIGSYNEQFF. In nucleotides, the CDR3 is TGTGCCAGCAGTTACTCGATCGGGTCCTACAATGAGCAGTTCTTC. This rearrangement joins TRBV6-5 to TRBJ2-1, with unresolved D. CDR3 length equals 15 residues. Trimming left V 0 bases short and J 1 base short, with 7 bases between. Germline-derived CDR1 and CDR2 are MNHEY and SVGAGI.

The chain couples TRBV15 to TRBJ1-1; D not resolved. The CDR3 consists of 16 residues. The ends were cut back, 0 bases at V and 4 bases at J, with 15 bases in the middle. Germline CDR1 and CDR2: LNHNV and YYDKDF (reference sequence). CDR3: CATSRDRRGQSTEAFF. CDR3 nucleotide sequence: TGTGCCACCAGCAGAGATAGACGGGGTCAGAGCACTGAAGCTTTCTTT.

CDR3 amino acids: CASSLRYRGVTEAFF. The CDR3 DNA is TGTGCCAGCAGCTTGCGGTACAGGGGGGTCACTGAAGCTTTCTTT. The J gene is TRBJ1-1, the V gene TRBV7-6, with 8 bases that match TRBD1. V lost 3 bases and J lost 4; bases outside the gene matches: 7. Germline V lookup: CDR1 SGHVS, CDR2 FNYEAQ. This CDR3 is 15 amino acids long.

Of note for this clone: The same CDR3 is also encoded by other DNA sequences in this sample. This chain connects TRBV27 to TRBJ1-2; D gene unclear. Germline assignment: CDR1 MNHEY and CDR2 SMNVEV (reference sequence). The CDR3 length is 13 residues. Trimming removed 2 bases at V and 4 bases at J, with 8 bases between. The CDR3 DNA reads TGTGCCAGCAGTTTAGGCTCAGGCTATGGCTACACCTTC. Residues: CASSLGSGYGYTF.

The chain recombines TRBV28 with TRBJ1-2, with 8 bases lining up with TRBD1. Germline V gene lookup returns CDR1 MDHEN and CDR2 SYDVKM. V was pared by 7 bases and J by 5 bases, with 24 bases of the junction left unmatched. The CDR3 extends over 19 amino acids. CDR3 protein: CASTHAPLTGGDYGYGYTF. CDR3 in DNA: TGTGCCAGCACCCATGCGCCCCTCACAGGGGGGGATTATGGGTATGGCTACACCTTC.

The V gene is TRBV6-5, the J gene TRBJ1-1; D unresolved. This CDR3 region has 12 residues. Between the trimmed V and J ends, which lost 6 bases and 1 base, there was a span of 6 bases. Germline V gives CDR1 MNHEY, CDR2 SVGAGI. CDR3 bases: TGTGCCAGCAGCTCCGAGAACACTGAAGCTTTCTTT. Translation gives CASSSENTEAFF.

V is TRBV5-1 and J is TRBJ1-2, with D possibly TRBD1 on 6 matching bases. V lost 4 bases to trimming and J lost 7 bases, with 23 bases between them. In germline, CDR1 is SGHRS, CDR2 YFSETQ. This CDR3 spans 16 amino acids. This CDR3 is CASSDIQIQGSFGYTF. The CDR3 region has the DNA TGCGCCAGCAGCGACATACAAATACAGGGTTCTTTTGGCTACACCTTC.

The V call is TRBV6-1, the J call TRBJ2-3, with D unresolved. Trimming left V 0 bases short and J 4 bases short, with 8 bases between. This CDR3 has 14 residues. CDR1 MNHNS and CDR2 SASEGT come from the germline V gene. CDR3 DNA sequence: TGTGCCAGCAGTGAAGCGCTCGGTTCAGATACGCAGTATTTT. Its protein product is CASSEALGSDTQYF.

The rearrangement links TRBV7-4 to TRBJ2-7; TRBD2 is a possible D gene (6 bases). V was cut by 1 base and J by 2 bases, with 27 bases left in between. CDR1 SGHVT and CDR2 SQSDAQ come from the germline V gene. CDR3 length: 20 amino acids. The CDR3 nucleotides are TGTGCCAGCAGCTTAGTCATTTGGATCTGCGTCCGGGACTCGACCTACGAGCAGTACTTC. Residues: CASSLVIWICVRDSTYEQYF.

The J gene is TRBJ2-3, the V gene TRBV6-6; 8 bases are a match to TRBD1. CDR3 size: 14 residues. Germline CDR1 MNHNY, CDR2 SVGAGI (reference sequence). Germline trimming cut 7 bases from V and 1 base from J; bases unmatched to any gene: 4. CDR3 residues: CASNSDRGTDTQYF. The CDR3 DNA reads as TGTGCCAGCAATTCGGACAGGGGCACAGATACGCAGTATTTT.

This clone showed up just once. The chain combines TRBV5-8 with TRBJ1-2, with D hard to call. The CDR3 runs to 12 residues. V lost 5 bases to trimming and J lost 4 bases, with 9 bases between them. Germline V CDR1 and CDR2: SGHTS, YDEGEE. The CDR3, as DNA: TGTGCCAGCAGGCCGGGGTCCTATGGCTACACCTTC. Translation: CASRPGSYGYTF.

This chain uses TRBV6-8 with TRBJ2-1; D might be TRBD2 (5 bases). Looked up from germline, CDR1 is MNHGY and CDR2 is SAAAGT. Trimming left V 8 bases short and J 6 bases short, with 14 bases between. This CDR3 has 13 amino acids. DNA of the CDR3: TGTGCCAGCTCAAGCGGACCGACCAATGAGCAGTTCTTC. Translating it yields CASSSGPTNEQFF.